This T cell receptor beta chain was recorded in a study of early T cells in non-severe SARS-CoV-2 infection (TCRdb year 2021). Notes on the research overall: TCR sequencing used bulk RNA from unsorted whole blood, so alpha and beta chains could not be paired. What the work shows at the level of the full study, not this receptor alone: VDJdb matching was skewed toward anti-spike CD8 responses and likely underestimated virus-specific expansions, missing private and CD4 specificities.

The CDR3 starts with the cysteine, ends with the phenylalanine, and has 14 residues. The sequence is cut down to CDR3 DNA, 42 bases in frame from base 1. V is cut by 5 bases and J by 0 bases, and the space between the germline ends is 9 bases. Via the germline V gene, CDR1 is SGHVS and CDR2 FQNEAQ. This was a case-control study nested in a cohort of healthcare workers in London, UK, who had nasopharyngeal swab PCR tests and blood samples taken every week. Healthcare workers were recruited during the week of the UK lockdown, between 23 and 31 March 2020, and followed weekly for up to roughly 15 weeks. Notes on this clonotype: No antigen is known for it. No qualities accompany the bases; no much larger clone lies one base away.

Libraries were constructed by 5' RACE. Instrument on record: NextSeq 500. To correct for sequencing error and PCR bias, the TCR library protocol tagged individual cDNA molecules with unique molecular identifiers. Both TCR alpha and beta chains were sequenced, and tight co-correlation was observed between alpha and beta sequence abundances in each sample. The paper's processing steps were these. Decombinator V4 was used to perform V gene, J gene and CDR3 annotation of TCR sequences. Expanded TCRs were defined as changing significantly between any two time points under a Poisson model with p below 0.0001. TCR abundances were normalised to the total number of TCRs sequenced per sample and were expressed as counts per million. TRAV1-2 paired with TRAJ12, TRAJ20 or TRAJ33 defined MAIT TCRs, while TRAV10 paired with TRAJ18 defined iNKT TCRs. A search of VDJdb, accessed on 1 November 2021, was run for TCRs annotated to CMV, EBV and SARS-CoV-2, with TCRs annotated for multiple antigens excluded. In TCRdb, the public reads were trimmed at Q25 with fastp and aligned with MiXCR, with productive beta chains retained. Records with the same CDR3 protein are collapsed into one entry carrying the most frequent genes and DNA. These V and J calls rely on TCRdb rather than the paper's analysis. The sample table lists 35,000 to 40,000 distinct CDR3 sequences, roughly 5.3% of them with a count of one. Clones ranked in the top ten supply about 27% of the sample.

This receptor was obtained from an adult who was a healthcare worker with PCR-confirmed SARS-CoV-2 infection or an uninfected control (not recorded which). Recombination linked TRBV7-8 to TRBJ2-3; no D gene is confidently identified. The specimen was whole blood. CDR3 reads: CASSPSHSTDTQYF. The sequence in DNA is TGTGCCAGCAGCCCCAGCCACAGCACAGATACGCAGTATTTT.